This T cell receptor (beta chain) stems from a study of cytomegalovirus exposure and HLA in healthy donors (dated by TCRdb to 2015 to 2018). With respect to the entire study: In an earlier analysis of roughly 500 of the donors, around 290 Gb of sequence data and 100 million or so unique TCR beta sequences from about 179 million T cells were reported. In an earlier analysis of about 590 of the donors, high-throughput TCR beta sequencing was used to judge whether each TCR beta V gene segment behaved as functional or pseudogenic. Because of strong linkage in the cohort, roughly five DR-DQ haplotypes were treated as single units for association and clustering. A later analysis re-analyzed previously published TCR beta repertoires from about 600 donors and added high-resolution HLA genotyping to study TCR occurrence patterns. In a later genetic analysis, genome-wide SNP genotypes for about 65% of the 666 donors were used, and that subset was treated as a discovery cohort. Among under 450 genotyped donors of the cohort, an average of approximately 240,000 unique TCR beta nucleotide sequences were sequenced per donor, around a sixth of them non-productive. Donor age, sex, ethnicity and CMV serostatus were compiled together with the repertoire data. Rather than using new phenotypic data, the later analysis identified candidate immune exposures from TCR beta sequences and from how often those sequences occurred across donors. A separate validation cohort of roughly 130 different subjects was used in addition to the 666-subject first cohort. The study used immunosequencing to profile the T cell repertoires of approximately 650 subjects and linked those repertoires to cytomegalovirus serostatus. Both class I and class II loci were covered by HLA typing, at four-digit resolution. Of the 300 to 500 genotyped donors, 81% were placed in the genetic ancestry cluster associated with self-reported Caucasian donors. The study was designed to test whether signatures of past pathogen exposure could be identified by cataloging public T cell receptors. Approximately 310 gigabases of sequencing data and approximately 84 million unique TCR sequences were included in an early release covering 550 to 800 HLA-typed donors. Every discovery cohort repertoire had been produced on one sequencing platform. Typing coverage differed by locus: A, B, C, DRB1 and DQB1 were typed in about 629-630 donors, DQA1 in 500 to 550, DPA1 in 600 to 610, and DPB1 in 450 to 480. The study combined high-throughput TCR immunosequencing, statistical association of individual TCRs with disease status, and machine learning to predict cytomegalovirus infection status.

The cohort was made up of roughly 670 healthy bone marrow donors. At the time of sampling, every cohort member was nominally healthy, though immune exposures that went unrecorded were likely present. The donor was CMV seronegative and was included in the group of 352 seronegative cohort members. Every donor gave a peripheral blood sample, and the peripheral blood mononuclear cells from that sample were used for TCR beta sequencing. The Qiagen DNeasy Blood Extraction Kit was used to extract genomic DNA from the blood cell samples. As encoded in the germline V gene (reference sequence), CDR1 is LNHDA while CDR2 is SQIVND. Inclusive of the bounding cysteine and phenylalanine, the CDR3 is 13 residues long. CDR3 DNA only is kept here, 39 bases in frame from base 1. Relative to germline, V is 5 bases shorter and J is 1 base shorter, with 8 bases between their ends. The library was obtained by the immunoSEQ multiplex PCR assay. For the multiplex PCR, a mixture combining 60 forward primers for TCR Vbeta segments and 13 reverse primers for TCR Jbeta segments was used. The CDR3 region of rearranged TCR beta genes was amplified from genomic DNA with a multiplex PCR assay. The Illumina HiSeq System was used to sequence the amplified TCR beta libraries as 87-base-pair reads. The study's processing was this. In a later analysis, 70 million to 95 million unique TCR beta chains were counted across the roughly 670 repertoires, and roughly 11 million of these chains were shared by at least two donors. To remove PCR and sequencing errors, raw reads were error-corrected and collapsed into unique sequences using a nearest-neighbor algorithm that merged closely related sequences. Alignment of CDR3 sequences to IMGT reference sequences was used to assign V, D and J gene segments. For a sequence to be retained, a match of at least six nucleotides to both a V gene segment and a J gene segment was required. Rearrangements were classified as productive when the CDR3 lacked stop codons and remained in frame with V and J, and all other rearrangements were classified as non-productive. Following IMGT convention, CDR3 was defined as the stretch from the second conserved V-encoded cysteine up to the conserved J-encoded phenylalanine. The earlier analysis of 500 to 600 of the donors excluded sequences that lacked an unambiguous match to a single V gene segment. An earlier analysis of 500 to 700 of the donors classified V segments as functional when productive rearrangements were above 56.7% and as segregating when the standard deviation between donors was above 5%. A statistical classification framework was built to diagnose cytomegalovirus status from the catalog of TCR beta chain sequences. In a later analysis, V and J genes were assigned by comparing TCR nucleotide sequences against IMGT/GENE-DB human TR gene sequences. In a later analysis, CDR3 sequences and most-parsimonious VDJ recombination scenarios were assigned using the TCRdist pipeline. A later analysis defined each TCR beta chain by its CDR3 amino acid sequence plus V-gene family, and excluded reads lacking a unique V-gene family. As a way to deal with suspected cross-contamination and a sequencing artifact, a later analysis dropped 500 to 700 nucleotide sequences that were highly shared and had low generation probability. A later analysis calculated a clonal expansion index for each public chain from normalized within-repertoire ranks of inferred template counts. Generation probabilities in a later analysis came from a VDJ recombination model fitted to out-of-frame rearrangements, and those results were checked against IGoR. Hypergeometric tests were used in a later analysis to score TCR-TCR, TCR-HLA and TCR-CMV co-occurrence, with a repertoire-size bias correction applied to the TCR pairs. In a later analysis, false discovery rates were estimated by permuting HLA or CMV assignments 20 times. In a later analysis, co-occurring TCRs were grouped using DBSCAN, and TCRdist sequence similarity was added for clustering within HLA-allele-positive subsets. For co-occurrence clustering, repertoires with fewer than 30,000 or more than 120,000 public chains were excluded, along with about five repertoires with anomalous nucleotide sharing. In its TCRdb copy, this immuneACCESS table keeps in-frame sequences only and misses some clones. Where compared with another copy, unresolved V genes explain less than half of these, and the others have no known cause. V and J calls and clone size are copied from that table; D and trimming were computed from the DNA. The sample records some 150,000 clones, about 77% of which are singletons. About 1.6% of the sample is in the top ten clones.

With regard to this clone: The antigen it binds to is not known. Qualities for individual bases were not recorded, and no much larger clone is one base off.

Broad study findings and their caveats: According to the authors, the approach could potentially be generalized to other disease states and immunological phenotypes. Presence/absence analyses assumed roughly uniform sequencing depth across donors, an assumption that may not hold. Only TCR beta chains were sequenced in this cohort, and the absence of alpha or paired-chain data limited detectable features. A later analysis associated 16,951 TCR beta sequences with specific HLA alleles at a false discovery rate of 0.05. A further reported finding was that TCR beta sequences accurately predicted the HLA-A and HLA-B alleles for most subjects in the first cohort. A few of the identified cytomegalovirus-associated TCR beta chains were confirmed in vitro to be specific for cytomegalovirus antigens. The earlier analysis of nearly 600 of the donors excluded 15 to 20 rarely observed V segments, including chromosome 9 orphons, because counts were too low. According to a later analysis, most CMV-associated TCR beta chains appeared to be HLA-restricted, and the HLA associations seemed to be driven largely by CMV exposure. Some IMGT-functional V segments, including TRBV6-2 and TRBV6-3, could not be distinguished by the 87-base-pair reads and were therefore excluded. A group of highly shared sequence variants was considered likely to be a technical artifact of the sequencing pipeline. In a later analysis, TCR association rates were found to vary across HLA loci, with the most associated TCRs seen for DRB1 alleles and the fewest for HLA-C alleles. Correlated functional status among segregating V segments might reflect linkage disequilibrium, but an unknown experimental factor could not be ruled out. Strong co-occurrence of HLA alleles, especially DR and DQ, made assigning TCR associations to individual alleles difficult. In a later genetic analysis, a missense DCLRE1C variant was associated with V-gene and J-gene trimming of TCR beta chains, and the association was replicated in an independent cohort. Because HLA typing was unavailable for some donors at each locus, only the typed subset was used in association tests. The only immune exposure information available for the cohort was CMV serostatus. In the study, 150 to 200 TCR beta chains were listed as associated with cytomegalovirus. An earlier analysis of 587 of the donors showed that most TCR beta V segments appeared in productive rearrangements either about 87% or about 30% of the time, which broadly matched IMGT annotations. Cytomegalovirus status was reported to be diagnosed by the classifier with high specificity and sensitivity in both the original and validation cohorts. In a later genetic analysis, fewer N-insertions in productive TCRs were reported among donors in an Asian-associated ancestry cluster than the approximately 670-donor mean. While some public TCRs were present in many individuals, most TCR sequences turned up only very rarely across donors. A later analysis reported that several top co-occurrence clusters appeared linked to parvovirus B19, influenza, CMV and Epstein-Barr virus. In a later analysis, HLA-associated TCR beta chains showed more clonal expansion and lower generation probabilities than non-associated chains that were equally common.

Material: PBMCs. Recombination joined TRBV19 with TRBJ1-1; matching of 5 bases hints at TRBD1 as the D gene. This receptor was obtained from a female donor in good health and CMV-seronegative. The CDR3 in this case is CASSSDRNTEAFF. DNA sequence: TGTGCCAGTAGTTCAGACAGGAACACTGAAGCTTTCTTT.